This is a list of T cell receptor beta chains from one sample in a study of preoperative IRX-2 immunotherapy in early breast cancer. Clones were sequenced by immunoSEQ multiplex PCR, and TCRdb holds only the in-frame ones, with some missing. The sample lists about 67,000 clones; less than 95% were seen once. The specimen was collected from a patient treated with IRX-2 immunotherapy. Receptors were obtained from a human donor with breast cancer. CDR3s include the opening cysteine and the closing phenylalanine or tryptophan. Fields, in order: CDR3 protein, CDR3 DNA, J gene, D gene, clone size, V gene. The D gene is left open where the match is weak. Some rows mark clone size as missing; the rest say once, few, many or name a class of expanded clone.

CDR3 protein: CASSGQTYGYTF
CDR3 DNA: TGTGCCAGCAGCGGACAGACGTATGGCTACACCTTC
J gene: TRBJ1-2
D gene: .
clone size: .
V gene: TRBV5-6

CDR3 protein: CASSKIQGAPEAFF
CDR3 DNA: TGTGCCAGCAGCAAAATACAGGGGGCCCCTGAAGCTTTCTTT
J gene: TRBJ1-1
D gene: TRBD1
clone size: .
V gene: TRBV5-8

CDR3 protein: CASSPESPGTAKLEQYF
CDR3 DNA: TGTGCCAGCAGCCCCGAGTCCCCCGGGACAGCGAAGCTGGAGCAGTACTTC
J gene: TRBJ2-7
D gene: TRBD1
clone size: .
V gene: TRBV13

CDR3 protein: CASSLGPSGRETQYF
CDR3 DNA: TGTGCCAGCAGCTTAGGCCCTAGCGGGAGAGAGACCCAGTACTTC
J gene: TRBJ2-5
D gene: TRBD2
clone size: .
V gene: TRBV11-2

CDR3 protein: CASSLLRQGKRNGYTF
CDR3 DNA: TGTGCCAGCAGTTTACTCCGACAGGGGAAACGAAATGGCTACACCTTC
J gene: TRBJ1-2
D gene: TRBD1
clone size: .
V gene: TRBV28

CDR3 protein: CASSLRGGIADTQYF
CDR3 DNA: TGTGCCAGCAGCTTACGGGGGGGTATTGCAGATACGCAGTATTTT
J gene: TRBJ2-3
D gene: TRBD2
clone size: .
V gene: TRBV7-9

CDR3 protein: CASSLTGTEKLFF
CDR3 DNA: TGTGCCAGCAGCTTGACAGGAACTGAAAAACTGTTTTTT
J gene: TRBJ1-4
D gene: .
clone size: once
V gene: TRBV5-4

CDR3 protein: CAWTGWNEQYF
CDR3 DNA: TGTGCCTGGACAGGGTGGAACGAGCAGTACTTC
J gene: TRBJ2-7
D gene: .
clone size: .
V gene: TRBV30

CDR3 protein: CASSQMVREAGNTIYF
CDR3 DNA: TGTGCCAGCAGCCAGATGGTAAGGGAGGCTGGAAACACCATATATTTT
J gene: TRBJ1-3
D gene: .
clone size: once
V gene: TRBV4-2

CDR3 protein: CASSSGTSADTQYF
CDR3 DNA: TGTGCCAGCAGCTCAGGGACTAGCGCAGATACGCAGTATTTT
J gene: TRBJ2-3
D gene: TRBD2
clone size: .
V gene: TRBV11-3

CDR3 protein: CASKTGGSNQPQHF
CDR3 DNA: TGTGCCAGCAAGACAGGGGGTTCCAATCAGCCCCAGCATTTT
J gene: TRBJ1-5
D gene: TRBD1
clone size: .
V gene: TRBV28

CDR3 protein: CASRSQNNEQFF
CDR3 DNA: TGTGCCAGCAGGAGCCAAAACAATGAGCAGTTCTTC
J gene: TRBJ2-1
D gene: .
clone size: .
V gene: TRBV7-3

CDR3 protein: CASSLDRGLNTEAFF
CDR3 DNA: TGCGCCAGCAGCCTGGACAGGGGATTGAACACTGAAGCTTTCTTT
J gene: TRBJ1-1
D gene: TRBD1
clone size: .
V gene: TRBV5-1

CDR3 protein: CASSRVGGSYGYTF
CDR3 DNA: TGTGCCAGCAGCCGAGTGGGGGGAAGCTATGGCTACACCTTC
J gene: TRBJ1-2
D gene: .
clone size: .
V gene: TRBV11-2

CDR3 protein: CATSRGAHYRELFF
CDR3 DNA: TGTGCCACCAGCAGGGGGGCGCACTATAGGGAGCTGTTTTTT
J gene: TRBJ2-2
D gene: .
clone size: .
V gene: TRBV15

CDR3 protein: CASSCPGRTQETQYF
CDR3 DNA: TGTGCCAGCAGCTGTCCGGGGAGGACCCAAGAGACCCAGTACTTC
J gene: TRBJ2-5
D gene: .
clone size: .
V gene: TRBV12-1

CDR3 protein: CASSQEGLAYYF
CDR3 DNA: TGTGCCAGCAGCCAGGAGGGACTAGCATACTACTTC
J gene: TRBJ2-7
D gene: TRBD2
clone size: .
V gene: TRBV14

CDR3 protein: CASSSNRGSIWALHF
CDR3 DNA: TGCGCCAGCAGCTCTAATCGGGGCTCTATTTGGGCCCTCCACTTT
J gene: TRBJ1-6
D gene: .
clone size: .
V gene: TRBV4-1

CDR3 protein: CASSVPGLAGGRGTGELFF
CDR3 DNA: TGTGCCAGCAGCGTCCCCGGACTAGCGGGAGGGCGTGGCACCGGGGAGCTGTTTTTT
J gene: TRBJ2-2
D gene: TRBD2
clone size: .
V gene: TRBV9

CDR3 protein: CASGQWSSYEQYF
CDR3 DNA: TGTGCCAGTGGACAGTGGAGCTCCTACGAGCAGTACTTC
J gene: TRBJ2-7
D gene: .
clone size: .
V gene: TRBV7-8